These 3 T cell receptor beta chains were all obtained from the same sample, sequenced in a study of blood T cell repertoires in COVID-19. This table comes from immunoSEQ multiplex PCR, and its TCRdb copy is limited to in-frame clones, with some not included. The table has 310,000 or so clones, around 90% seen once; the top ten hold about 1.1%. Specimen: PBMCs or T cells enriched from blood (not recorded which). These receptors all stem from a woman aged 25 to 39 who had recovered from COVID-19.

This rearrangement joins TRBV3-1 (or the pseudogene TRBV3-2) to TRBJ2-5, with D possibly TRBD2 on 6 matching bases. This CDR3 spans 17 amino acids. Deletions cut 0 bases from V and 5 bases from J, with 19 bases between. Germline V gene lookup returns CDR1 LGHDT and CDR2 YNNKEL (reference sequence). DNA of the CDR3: TGTGCCAGCAGCCAAGATAGAAGCGGGTATGGGGGGGAGACCCAGTACTTC. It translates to CASSQDRSGYGGETQYF.

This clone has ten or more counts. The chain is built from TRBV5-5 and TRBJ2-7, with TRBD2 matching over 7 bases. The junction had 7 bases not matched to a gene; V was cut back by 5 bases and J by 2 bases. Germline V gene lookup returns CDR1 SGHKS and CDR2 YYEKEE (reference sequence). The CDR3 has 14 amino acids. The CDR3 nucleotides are TGTGCCAGCAGTTACGGACTAGGGGCCTACGAGCAGTACTTC. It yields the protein CASSYGLGAYEQYF.

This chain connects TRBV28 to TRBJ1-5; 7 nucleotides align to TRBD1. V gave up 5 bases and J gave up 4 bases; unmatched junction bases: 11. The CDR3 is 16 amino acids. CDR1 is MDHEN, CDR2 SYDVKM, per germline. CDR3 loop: CASSLFPGQENQPQHF. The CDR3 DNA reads TGTGCCAGCAGTCTATTCCCAGGACAGGAGAATCAGCCCCAGCATTTT.